The 7 T cell receptor beta chains in this list originate from one sample, sequenced in a study of cytomegalovirus exposure and HLA in healthy donors (dated by TCRdb to about 2017). Library preparation employed the immunoSEQ multiplex PCR assay. A mixture of 60 forward primers for TCR Vbeta segments and 13 reverse primers for TCR Jbeta segments was used in the multiplex PCR. Entries here come from immuneACCESS through TCRdb and include only in-frame sequences with V and J called. Some clones fail to appear in such tables; in the studies checked, an unresolved V gene covers under half of the shortfall, and the cause of the remainder is unknown. The sample includes fewer than 80,000 clones, with roughly two thirds observed a single time. The ten biggest clones cover about 6.9% of the sample. Sample: PBMCs. These receptors came from a woman aged 45-65 years in good health and CMV-seropositive.

This clone was recorded a few times. This sequence joins TRBV5-5 and TRBJ2-3, with D tentatively TRBD2 (6 bases). Trimming removed 5 bases from V and 10 bases from J, with 14 bases in between. The germline V gene has CDR1 SGHKS and CDR2 YYEKEE (reference sequence). The CDR3 loop spans 12 amino acids. The CDR3 loop reads CASSSVGEAQYF. CDR3 in DNA: TGTGCCAGCAGTTCGGTGGGGGAGGCGCAGTATTTT.

The chain carries TRBV14 and TRBJ2-7, with 7 bases fitting TRBD1. The CDR3 has 14 amino acids. CDR1 is SGHDN, CDR2 FVKESK, per germline. CDR3 nucleotides: TGTGCCAGCAGCCAATTCGGGGACAGCTACGAGCAGTACGTT. It translates to CASSQFGDSYEQYV.

Comment on this clone: The junction departs from germline at one end; a sequencing error may be responsible. V is TRBV7-7 and J is TRBJ2-6; TRBD2 might be the D (6 bases). Germline values: CDR1 SSHAT, CDR2 FNYEAQ (reference sequence). CDR3 length: 16 residues. The CDR3 coding sequence is TGTGCTAGCAGCCCCGGGAGAGTTTCTGGGGCCAACGTCCTGACTTTC. As protein: CASSPGRVSGANVLTF.

This sequence joins TRBV6-6 and TRBJ2-7; tentatively, D is TRBD1 (6 bases). CDR1 is MNHNY and CDR2 is SVGAGI in the germline V gene (reference sequence). V was trimmed by 6 bases and J by 0 bases, leaving 12 bases between them. This CDR3 spans 14 amino acids. This chain's CDR3 is CASSWTASSYEQYV. In nucleotides, the CDR3 is TGTGCCAGCAGCTGGACAGCCAGCTCCTACGAGCAGTACGTC.

The rearrangement uses TRBV28 and TRBJ1-5; 12 positions agree with TRBD1. The V and J ends lost 7 bases and 0 bases, in that order; junction bases with no gene match: 4. This CDR3 comprises 16 residues. Germline CDR1 MDHEN, CDR2 SYDVKM. CDR3 in amino acids: CASTGQGAYSNQPQHF. Written as DNA, the CDR3 is TGTGCCAGCACGGGACAGGGGGCCTATAGCAATCAGCCCCAGCATTTT. The full variable domain, in which reference TRBV28 and TRBJ1-5 provide the parts outside the CDR3, is DVKVTQSSRYLVKRTGEKVFLECVQDMDHENMFWYRQDPGLGLRLIYFSYDVKMKEKGDIPEGYSVSREKKERFSLILESASTNQTSMYLCASTGQGAYSNQPQHFGDGTRLSIL.

The CDR3 bases are TGTGCCAGCGGGCAGGACCAAGAGACCCAGTACTTC. It translates to CASGQDQETQYF. J is TRBJ2-5 and V is TRBV11-2; no reliable D call. The CDR3 spans 12 residues. The germline V gene has CDR1 SGHAT and CDR2 FQNNGV. V dropped 8 bases and J dropped 0 bases, with 7 bases sitting between them.

This clone has a handful of counts. This chain links TRBV5-1 with TRBJ2-5; tentative D call: TRBD1 (6 bases). Germline V gives CDR1 SGHRS, CDR2 YFSETQ. V lost 4 bases and J lost 0, with 10 bases in between. This CDR3 has 14 amino acids. The CDR3 reads CASSPGDNQETQYF. Written as DNA, the CDR3 is TGCGCCAGCAGCCCAGGGGACAACCAAGAGACCCAGTACTTC.